This TCR beta chain originates from a study of shared clonotypes between healthy human individuals. Study findings and constraints: Shared clonotypes: approximately 4.5% naive CD4, under 4% naive CD8, less than 2.5% memory CD4, 0.4% memory CD8. Genetic and exposure-history diversity was limited by the small donor number. Clonotypes which were not shared had lower generation probabilities than clonotypes that all four donors shared.

The method was immunoSEQ multiplex PCR; TCRdb's version includes in-frame clones alone and lacks a portion of them. The repertoire holds about 2.3 million clones, with around 90% as singletons. Germline V lookup: CDR1 KGHSH, CDR2 LQKENI. This CDR3 spans 16 amino acids. The V gene end was trimmed by 5 bases and the J gene end by 5 bases; junction bases not matched to a gene: 13. Comment on this clone: Its antigen is as yet unknown.

The study separated CD4+ cells into CD45RA+ naive and CD45RA-negative memory subsets. What was sequenced was naive CD4+ T cells from PBMCs. Subset indicated: CD45RA+ positively selected. The V call is TRBV18, the J call TRBJ1-1; 8 nucleotides agree with TRBD1. The source is a man aged 18 to 35 in good health. Some clones in this sample may be carry-over from other donors' samples. CDR3 nucleotide sequence: TGTGCCAGCTCATGGCGGACAGGGCAGGGCGAGACTGAAGCTTTCTTT. Amino acids: CASSWRTGQGETEAFF.